These T cell receptor beta chains were read from a single sample in a study of tumor-infiltrating lymphocytes in primary liver carcinoma. TCRdb itself ran the multiplex PCR reads through MiXCR, one entry per CDR3 protein. The profile shows roughly 80,000 distinct CDR3 sequences, roughly 69% of them singletons. The specimen sequenced was tumor-adjacent normal liver tissue. The receptors derive from a man between 40 and 49 years old with primary liver carcinoma and hepatitis B virus infection. The CDR3 runs from the conserved cysteine through the conserved F or W. Each record gives: V gene, D gene, J gene, clone size, CDR3 DNA, CDR3 protein. The D gene is left open where the match is weak. For some rows the clone size is stated as once, few or many, or as a class when expanded; others skip it.

TRBV6-2/TRBV6-3	.	TRBJ1-2	.	TGTGCCAGCAGAGAACATTATCTCGGGGAAGGGGACCCGTTAGGCTACACCTTC	CASREHYLGEGDPLGYTF
TRBV4-3	.	TRBJ2-1	.	TGCGCCAGCAGCCAAGATGCGTCCTACAATGAGCAGTTCTTC	CASSQDASYNEQFF
TRBV6-1	.	TRBJ2-6	large	TGTGCCAGCAGTGGGACGGCCGATGGGGCCAACGTCCTGACTTTC	CASSGTADGANVLTF
TRBV11-2	TRBD1	TRBJ2-1	.	TGTGCCAGCAGCATCACAGGGGTCAGTGAGCAGTTCTTC	CASSITGVSEQFF
TRBV28	.	TRBJ2-1	.	TGTGTCAGCAGTTTTTGCTCCGGCCCCCGCTTTCCACCGAGCTCCTACAATGAGCACTTCTTC	CVSSFCSGPRFPPSSYNEHFF
TRBV28	TRBD1	TRBJ2-5	many	TGTGCCAGCGGCCCAACAGGGGAAGAGACCCAGTACTTC	CASGPTGEETQYF
TRBV29-1	TRBD2	TRBJ2-1	.	TGCAGCGTTGCCATCGCGGGAGCGGGTGAGCAGTTCTTC	CSVAIAGAGEQFF
TRBV12-3/TRBV12-4	.	TRBJ1-2	.	TGTGCCAGCAGTTTAAGGGGGGGGCGCTCCTATAGCTACACCTTC	CASSLRGGRSYSYTF
TRBV29-1	.	TRBJ2-1	.	TGCAGCGCCGGAGGGACGGGGCAGAGTTCCTACAATAAGCAGTTCTTC	CSAGGTGQSSYNKQFF
TRBV7-3	.	TRBJ2-3	few	TGTGCCAGCAGCCGTAGGGGAGGTTCCACAGATACGCAGTATTTT	CASSRRGGSTDTQYF
TRBV5-6	TRBD2	TRBJ2-7	medium-sized	TGTGCCAGCAGCTTCATGGCTAGCGGGACGTACGAGCAGTACTTC	CASSFMASGTYEQYF
TRBV12-3/TRBV12-4	.	TRBJ2-4	.	TGTACCAGCAGCCTAGGACATGGGGAAACCAAAAACATTCAGTACTTC	CTSSLGHGETKNIQYF
TRBV4-3	.	TRBJ2-3	.	TGCGCCAGCAGCCTAGAGGTACAAGGTGGTACAGATACGCAGTATTTT	CASSLEVQGGTDTQYF
TRBV11-3	.	TRBJ1-5	once	TGTGCCAGCAGTTTAGATCTGGGGGTGGGTCAGCCCCAGCATTTT	CASSLDLGVGQPQHF